This paragraph covers one T cell receptor beta chain sequence. CDR1 is SQVTM and CDR2 is ANQGSEA in the germline V gene. The CDR3 is made up of 17 amino acids. V was cut by 0 bases and J by 4 bases, with 19 bases left in between. This entry comes from a study of T-cell reconstitution after alpha-beta-depleted transplantation in children. Using unique molecular identifiers, the investigators prepared the TCRbeta library. TCRdb reprocessed the PCR reads via MiXCR and lists one record per CDR3 protein. The sample has hundreds of thousands of distinct CDR3 sequences, 13% seen once. This sequence was found in a male patient aged 5 to 17 who had a stem cell transplant for acute myeloid leukemia, so the T cells may come from the graft donor. The chain links TRBV29-1 to TRBJ2-1; a weak D match, TRBD1 (6 bases). The sequences come from PBMCs, mostly from graft donor cells, collected 360 days after TCRalphabeta/CD19-depleted stem cell transplant. CDR3 sequence: CSVEDHSGALQYNEQFF. The CDR3 coding sequence is TGCAGCGTTGAAGATCATTCAGGGGCCCTTCAATACAATGAGCAGTTCTTC.